This TCR beta chain was captured by sequencing in a study of blood T cell repertoires in COVID-19. Sequenced by immunoSEQ multiplex PCR; TCRdb stores in-frame clones only, minus some. The table shows some 320,000 clones, with about 90% occurring only once. Germline CDR1 LNHDA, CDR2 SQIVND (reference sequence). This CDR3 comprises 11 residues. V lost 10 bases and J 3 bases, leaving 10 bases between the germline ends. The genes are TRBV19 and TRBJ2-7, with TRBD1 as a possible D gene (5 bases). Sequenced input: peripheral blood. This receptor was identified in a woman under 40 with COVID-19, enrolled during active disease. The CDR3 here is CATGHLYEQYF. In DNA, the CDR3 is TGTGCCACCGGACACCTCTACGAGCAGTACTTC.